This T cell receptor (beta chain) was observed in a study of technical replicates of blood from a few donors. Produced via immunoSEQ multiplex PCR; TCRdb's table is partial and in-frame only. The sample contains 84,000 or so clones, roughly 94% of which appear only once. The CDR3 covers 14 residues. Trimming removed 0 bases from V and 2 bases from J, with 8 bases in between. Looked up from germline, CDR1 is PRHDT and CDR2 is FYEKMQ (reference sequence). The TCR comes from a human donor in good health. Sequenced sample: T cells isolated from PBMCs. The chain has TRBV13 and TRBJ2-7; D gene unclear. DNA of the CDR3: TGTGCCAGCAGCTTAGGGGCAGGCCCCTACGAGCAGTACTTC. The encoded protein is CASSLGAGPYEQYF.